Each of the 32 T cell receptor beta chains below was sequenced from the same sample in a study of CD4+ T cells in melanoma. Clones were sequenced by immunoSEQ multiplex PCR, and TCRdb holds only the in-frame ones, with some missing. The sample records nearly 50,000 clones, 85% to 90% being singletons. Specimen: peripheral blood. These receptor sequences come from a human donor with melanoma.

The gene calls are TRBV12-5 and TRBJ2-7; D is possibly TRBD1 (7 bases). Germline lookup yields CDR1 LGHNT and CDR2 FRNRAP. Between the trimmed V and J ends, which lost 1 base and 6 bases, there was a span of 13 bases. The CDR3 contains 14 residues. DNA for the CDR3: TGTGCTAGTGGTTTGGGCCAGGGGGGAGGCGAGCAGTACTTC. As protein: CASGLGQGGGEQYF.

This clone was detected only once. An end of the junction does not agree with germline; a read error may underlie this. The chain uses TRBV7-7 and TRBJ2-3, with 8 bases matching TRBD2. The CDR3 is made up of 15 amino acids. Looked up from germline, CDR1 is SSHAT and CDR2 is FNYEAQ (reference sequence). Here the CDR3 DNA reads TGTGCTAGCAGCTTGGGCGGGGGGACCACAGATACGCAGTATTTT. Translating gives CASSLGGGTTDTQYF.

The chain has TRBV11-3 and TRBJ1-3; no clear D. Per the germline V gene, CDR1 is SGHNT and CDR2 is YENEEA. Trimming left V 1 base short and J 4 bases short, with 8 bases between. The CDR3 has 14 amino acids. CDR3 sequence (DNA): TGTGCCAGCAGCTTAGGCTCCGAAGGAAACACCATATATTTT. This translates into CASSLGSEGNTIYF.

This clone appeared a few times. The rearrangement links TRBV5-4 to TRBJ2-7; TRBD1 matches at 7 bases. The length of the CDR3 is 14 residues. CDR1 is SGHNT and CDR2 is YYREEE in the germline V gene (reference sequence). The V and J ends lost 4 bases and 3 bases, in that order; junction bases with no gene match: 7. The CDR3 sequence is CASSTRGTDYEQYF. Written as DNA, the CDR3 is TGTGCCAGCAGCACCCGAGGGACAGACTACGAGCAGTACTTC. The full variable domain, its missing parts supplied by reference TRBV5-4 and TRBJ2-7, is ETGVTQSPTHLIKTRGQQVTLRCSSQSGHNTVSWYQQALGQGPQFIFQYYREEENGRGNFPPRFSGLQFPNYSSELNVNALELDDSALYLCASSTRGTDYEQYFGPGTRLTVT.

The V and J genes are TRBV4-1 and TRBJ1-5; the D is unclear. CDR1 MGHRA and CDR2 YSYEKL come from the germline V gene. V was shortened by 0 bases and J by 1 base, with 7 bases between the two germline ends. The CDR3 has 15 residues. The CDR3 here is CASSQEMRSNQPQHF. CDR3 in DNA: TGCGCCAGCAGCCAAGAAATGCGGAGCAATCAGCCCCAGCATTTT.

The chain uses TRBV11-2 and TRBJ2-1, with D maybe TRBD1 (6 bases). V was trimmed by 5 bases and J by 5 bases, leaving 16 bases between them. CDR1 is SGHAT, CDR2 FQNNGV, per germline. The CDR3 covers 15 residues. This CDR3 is CASSGVAGAHNEQFF. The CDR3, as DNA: TGTGCCAGCAGCGGAGTGGCAGGGGCTCACAATGAGCAGTTCTTC.

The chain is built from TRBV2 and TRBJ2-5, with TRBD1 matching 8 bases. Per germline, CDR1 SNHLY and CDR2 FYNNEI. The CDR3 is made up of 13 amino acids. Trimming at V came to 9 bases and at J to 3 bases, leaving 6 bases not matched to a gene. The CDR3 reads CARSTGEKETQYF. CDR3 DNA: TGTGCCAGATCGACAGGGGAGAAAGAGACCCAGTACTTC. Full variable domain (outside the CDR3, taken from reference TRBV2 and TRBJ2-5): EPEVTQTPSHQVTQMGQEVILRCVPISNHLYFYWYRQILGQKVEFLVSFYNNEISEKSEIFDDQFSVERPDGSNFTLKIRSTKLEDSAMYFCARSTGEKETQYFGPGTRLLVL.

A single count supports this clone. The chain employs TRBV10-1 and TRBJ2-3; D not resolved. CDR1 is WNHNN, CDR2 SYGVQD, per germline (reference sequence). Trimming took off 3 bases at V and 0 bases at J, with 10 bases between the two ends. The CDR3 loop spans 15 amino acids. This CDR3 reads CASSEDSPSTDTQYF. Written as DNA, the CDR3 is TGCGCCAGCAGTGAAGACTCTCCTAGCACAGATACGCAGTATTTT.

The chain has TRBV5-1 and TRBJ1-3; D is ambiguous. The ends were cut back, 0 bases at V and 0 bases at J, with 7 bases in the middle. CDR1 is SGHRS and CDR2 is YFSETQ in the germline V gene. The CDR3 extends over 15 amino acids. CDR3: CASSLGSYSGNTIYF. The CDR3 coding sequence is TGCGCCAGCAGCTTGGGGTCATACTCTGGAAACACCATATATTTT.

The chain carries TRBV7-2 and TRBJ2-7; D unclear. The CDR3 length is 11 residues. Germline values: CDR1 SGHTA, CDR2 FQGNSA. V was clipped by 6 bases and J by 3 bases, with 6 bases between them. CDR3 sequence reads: CASRSLYEQYF. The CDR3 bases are TGTGCCAGCAGATCACTCTACGAGCAGTACTTC.

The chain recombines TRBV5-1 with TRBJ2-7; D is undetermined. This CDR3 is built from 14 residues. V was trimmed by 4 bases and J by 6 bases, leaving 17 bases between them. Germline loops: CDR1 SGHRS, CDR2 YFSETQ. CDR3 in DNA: TGCGCCAGCAGCCCTGGTGCCGCCTCAGGCGAGCAGTACTTC. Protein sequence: CASSPGAASGEQYF.

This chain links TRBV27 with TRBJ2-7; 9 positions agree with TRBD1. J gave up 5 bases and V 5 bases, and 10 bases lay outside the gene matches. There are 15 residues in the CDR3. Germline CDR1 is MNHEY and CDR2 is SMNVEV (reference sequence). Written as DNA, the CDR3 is TGTGCCAGCAGTGGATACAGGGGGCTGGTCGACGAGCAGTACTTC. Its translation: CASSGYRGLVDEQYF.

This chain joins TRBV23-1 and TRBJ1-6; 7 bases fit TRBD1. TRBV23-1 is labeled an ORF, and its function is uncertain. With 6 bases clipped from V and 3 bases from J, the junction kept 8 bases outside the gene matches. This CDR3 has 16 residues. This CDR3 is CASRPNRGLYNSPLHF. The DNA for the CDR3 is TGCGCCAGCAGGCCAAACAGGGGCCTCTATAATTCACCCCTCCACTTT.

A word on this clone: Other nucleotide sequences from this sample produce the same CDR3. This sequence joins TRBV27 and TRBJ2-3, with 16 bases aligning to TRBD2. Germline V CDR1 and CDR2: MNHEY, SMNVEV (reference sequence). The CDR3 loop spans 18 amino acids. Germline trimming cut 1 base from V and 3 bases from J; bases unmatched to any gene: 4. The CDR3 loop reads CASSLWGLAGGSTDTQYF. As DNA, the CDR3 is TGTGCCAGCAGTTTATGGGGACTAGCGGGGGGGTCAACAGATACGCAGTATTTT.

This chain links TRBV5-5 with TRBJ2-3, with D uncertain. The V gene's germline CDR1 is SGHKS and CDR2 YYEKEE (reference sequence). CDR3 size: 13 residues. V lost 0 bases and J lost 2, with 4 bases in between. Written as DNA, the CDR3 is TGTGCCAGCAGCTTGGAACTCACAGATACGCAGTATTTT. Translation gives CASSLELTDTQYF.

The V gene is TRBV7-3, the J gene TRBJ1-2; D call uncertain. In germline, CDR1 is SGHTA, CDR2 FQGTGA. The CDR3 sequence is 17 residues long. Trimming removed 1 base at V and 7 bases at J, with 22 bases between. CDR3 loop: CASSLMGVRVLSGGYTF. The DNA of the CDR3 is TGTGCCAGCAGCTTAATGGGTGTCCGGGTTCTCTCTGGTGGCTACACCTTC.

CDR3 DNA sequence: TGTGCCAGCAGCGGGAAGACAGGGGCCATGAACACTGAAGCTTTCTTT. This gives the protein CASSGKTGAMNTEAFF. This chain joins TRBV7-9 and TRBJ1-1; 8 bases line up with TRBD1. The germline V gene has CDR1 SEHNR and CDR2 FQNEAQ (reference sequence). The CDR3 has 16 residues. Trimming took 5 bases from V and 0 from J; bases not matched to a gene: 8.

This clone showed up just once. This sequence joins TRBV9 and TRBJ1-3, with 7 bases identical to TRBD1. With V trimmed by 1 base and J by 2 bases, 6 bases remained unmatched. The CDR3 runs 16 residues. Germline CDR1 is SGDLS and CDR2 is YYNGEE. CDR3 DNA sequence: TGTGCCAGCAGCGTATTCTCAGACAGGGCTGGAAACACCATATATTTT. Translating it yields CASSVFSDRAGNTIYF. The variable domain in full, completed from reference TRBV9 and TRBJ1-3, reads DSGVTQTPKHLITATGQRVTLRCSPRSGDLSVYWYQQSLDQGLQFLIQYYNGEERAKGNILERFSAQQFPDLHSELNLSSLELGDSALYFCASSVFSDRAGNTIYFGEGSWLTVV.

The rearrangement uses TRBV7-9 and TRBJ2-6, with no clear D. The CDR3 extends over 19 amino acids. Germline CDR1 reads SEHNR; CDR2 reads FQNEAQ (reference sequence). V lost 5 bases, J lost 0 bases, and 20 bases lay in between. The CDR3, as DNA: TGTGCCAGCAGCCACCCAGCGAACCAACTGCTCTCTGGGGCCAACGTCCTGACTTTC. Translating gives CASSHPANQLLSGANVLTF.

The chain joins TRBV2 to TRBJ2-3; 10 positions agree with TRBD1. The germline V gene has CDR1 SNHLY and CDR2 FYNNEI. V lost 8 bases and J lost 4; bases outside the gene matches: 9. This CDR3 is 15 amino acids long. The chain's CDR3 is CASGLDRGLPDTQYF. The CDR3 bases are TGTGCCAGCGGGCTCGACAGGGGGCTGCCAGATACGCAGTATTTT.

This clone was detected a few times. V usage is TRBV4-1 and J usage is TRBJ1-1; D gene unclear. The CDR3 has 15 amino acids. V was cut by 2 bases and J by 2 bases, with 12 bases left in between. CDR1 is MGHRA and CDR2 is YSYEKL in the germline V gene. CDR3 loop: CASSQSPGGNTEAFF. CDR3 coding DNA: TGCGCCAGCAGCCAATCTCCAGGTGGTAACACTGAAGCTTTCTTT.

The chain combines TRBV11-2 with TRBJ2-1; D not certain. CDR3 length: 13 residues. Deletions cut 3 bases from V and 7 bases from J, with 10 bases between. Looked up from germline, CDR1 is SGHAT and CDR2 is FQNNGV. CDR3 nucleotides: TGTGCCAGCAGCTTTGCTGGGCTTAATGAGCAGTTCTTC. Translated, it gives CASSFAGLNEQFF.

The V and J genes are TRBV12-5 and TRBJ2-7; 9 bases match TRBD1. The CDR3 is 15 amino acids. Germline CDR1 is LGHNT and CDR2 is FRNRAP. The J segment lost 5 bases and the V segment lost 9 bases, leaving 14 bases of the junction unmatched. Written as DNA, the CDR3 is TGTGCTAGCTCTTACCCCGGGACAGGGACCCACGAGCAGTACTTC. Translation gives CASSYPGTGTHEQYF.

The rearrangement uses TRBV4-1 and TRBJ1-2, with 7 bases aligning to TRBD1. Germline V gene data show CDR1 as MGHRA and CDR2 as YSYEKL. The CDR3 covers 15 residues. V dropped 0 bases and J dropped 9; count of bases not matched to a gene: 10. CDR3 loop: CASSQDPRTGFSYTF. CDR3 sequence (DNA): TGCGCCAGCAGCCAAGATCCTAGGACAGGCTTTAGCTACACCTTC.

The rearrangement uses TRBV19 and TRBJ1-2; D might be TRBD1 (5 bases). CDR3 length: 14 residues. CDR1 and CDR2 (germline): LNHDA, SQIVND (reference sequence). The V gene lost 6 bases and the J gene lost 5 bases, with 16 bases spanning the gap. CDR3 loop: CASSPRGVGYGYTF. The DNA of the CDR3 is TGTGCCAGTAGCCCTCGGGGGGTCGGGTATGGCTACACCTTC.

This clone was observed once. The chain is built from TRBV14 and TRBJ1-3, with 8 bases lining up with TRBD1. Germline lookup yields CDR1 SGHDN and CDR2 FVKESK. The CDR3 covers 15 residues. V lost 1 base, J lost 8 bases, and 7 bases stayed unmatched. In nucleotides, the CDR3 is TGTGCCAGCAGCCAAGGACAGGGGCTTATGGACACCATATATTTT. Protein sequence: CASSQGQGLMDTIYF.

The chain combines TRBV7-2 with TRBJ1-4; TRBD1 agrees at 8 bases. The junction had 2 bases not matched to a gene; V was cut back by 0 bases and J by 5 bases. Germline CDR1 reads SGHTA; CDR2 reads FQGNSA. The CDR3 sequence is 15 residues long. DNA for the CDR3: TGTGCCAGCAGCTTAGCGGGACAGGCGAATGAAAAACTGTTTTTT. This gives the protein CASSLAGQANEKLFF.

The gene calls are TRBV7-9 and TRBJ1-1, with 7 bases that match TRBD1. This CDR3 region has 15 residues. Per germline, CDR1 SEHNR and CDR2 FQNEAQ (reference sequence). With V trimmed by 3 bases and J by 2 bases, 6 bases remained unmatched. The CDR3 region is CASSLGTEKNTEAFF. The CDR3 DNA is TGTGCCAGCAGCTTGGGGACAGAAAAAAACACTGAAGCTTTCTTT.

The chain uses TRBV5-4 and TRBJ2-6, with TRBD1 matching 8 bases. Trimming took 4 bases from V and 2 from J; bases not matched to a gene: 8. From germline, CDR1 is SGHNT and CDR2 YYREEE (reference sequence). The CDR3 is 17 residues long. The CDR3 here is CASSASWTGTGANVLTF. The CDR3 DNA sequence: TGTGCCAGCAGCGCTTCCTGGACAGGGACTGGGGCCAACGTCCTGACTTTC.

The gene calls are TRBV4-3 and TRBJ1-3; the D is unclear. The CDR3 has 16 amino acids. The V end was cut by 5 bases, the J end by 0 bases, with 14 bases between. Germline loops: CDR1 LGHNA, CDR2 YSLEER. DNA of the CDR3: TGCGCCAGCAGCTACGCGGACTTCCACTCTGGAAACACCATATATTTT. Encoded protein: CASSYADFHSGNTIYF.

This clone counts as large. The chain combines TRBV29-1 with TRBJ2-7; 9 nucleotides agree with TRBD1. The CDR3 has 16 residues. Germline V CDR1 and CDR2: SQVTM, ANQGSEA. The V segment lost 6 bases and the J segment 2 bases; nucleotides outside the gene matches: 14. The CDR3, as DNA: TGCAGCGTGATGCATTCGGGACAGGGTACCCCCTACGAGCAGTACTTC. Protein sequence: CSVMHSGQGTPYEQYF.

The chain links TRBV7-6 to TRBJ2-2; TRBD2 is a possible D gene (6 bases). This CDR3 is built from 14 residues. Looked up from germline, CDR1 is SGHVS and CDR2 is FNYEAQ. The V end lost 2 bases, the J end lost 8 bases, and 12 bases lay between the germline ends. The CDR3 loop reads CASSLRWGTGELFF. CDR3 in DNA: TGTGCCAGCAGCTTACGGTGGGGGACTGGGGAGCTGTTTTTT.